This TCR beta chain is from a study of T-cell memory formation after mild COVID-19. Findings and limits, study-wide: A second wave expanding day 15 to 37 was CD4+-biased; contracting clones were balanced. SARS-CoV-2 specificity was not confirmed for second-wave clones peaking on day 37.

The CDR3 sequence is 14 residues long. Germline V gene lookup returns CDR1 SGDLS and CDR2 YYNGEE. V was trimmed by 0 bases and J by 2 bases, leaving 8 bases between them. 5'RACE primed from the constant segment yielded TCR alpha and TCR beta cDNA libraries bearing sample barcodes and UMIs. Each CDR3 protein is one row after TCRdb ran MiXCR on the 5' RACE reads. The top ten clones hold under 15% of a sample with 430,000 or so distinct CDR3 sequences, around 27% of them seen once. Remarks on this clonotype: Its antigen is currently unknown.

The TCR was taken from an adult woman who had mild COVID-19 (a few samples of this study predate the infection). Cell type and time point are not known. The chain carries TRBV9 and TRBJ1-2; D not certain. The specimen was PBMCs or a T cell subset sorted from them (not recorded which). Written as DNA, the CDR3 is TGTGCCAGCAGCGTAGGTAGGCTAAACTATGGCTACACCTTC. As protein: CASSVGRLNYGYTF.